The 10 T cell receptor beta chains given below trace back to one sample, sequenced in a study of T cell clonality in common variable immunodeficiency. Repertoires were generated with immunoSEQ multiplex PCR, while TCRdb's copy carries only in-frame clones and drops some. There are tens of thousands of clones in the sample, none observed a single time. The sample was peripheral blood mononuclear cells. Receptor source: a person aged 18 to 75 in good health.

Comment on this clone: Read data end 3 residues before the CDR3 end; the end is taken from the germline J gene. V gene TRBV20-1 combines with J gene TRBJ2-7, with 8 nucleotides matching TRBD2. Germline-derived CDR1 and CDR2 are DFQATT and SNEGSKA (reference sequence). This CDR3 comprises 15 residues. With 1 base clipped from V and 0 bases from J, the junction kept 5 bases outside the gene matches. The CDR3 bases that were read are TGCAGTGCTAGAGGGCTAGCGGGTTTCTCCTACGAG. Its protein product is CSARGLAGFSYE. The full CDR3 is CSARGLAGFSYEQYF.

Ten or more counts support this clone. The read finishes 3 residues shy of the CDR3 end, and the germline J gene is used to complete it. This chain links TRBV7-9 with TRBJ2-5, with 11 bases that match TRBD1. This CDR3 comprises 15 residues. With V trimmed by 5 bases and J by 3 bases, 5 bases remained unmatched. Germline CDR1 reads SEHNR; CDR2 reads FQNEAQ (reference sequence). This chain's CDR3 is CASSKGTGGKETQYF. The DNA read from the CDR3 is TGTGCCAGCAGCAAGGGGACAGGGGGAAAAGAGACC.

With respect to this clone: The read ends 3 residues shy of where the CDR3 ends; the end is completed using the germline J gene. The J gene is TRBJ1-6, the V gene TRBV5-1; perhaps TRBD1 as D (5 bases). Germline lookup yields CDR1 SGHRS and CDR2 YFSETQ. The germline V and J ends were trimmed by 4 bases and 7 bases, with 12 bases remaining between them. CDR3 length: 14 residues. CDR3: CASSHTGSNSPLHF. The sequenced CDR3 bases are TGCGCCAGCAGCCATACAGGTTCCAATTCACCC.

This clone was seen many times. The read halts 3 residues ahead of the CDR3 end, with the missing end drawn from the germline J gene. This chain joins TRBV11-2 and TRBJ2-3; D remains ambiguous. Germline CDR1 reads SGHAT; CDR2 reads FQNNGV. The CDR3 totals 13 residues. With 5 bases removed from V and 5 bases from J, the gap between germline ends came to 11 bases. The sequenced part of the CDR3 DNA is TGTGCCAGCAGCCGAGTTCGAGGAGATACG. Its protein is CASSRVRGDT. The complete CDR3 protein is CASSRVRGDTQYF.

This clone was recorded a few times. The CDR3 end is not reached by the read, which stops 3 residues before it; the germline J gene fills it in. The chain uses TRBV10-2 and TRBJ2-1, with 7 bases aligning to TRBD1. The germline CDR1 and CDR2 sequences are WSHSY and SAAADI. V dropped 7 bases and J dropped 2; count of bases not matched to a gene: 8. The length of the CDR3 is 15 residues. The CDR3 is CASMPGTATYNEQFF. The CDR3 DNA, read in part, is TGCGCCAGCATGCCCGGGACAGCTACCTACAATGAG.

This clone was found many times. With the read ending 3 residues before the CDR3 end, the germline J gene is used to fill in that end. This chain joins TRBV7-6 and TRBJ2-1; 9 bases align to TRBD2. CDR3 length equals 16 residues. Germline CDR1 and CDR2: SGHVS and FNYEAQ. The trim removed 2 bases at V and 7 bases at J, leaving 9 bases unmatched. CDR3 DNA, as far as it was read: TGTGCCAGCAGCTTACTGGCGGGAGGGCCAAGGAATGAG. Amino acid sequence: CASSLLAGGPRNE. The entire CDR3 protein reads CASSLLAGGPRNEQFF.

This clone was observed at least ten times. CDR3 sequence reads: CASSVSGRNYNEQFF. The part of the CDR3 DNA that was read is TGTGCCAGCAGCGTAAGCGGGAGGAACTACAATGAG. J is TRBJ2-1 and V is TRBV11-2; 9 nucleotides line up with TRBD2. The CDR3 end is not reached by the read, which stops 3 residues before it; the germline J gene fills it in. The CDR3 has 15 residues. Germline CDR1 and CDR2: SGHAT and FQNNGV. Trimming took 5 bases from V and 3 from J; bases not matched to a gene: 5.

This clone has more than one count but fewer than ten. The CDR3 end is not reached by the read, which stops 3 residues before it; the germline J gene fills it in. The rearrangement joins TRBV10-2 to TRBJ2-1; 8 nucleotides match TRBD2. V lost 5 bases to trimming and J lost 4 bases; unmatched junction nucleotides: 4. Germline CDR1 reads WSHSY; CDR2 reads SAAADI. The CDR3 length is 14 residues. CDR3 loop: CASSTSGQYNEQFF. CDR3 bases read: TGCGCCAGCAGTACTAGCGGACAGTACAATGAG.

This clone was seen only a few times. Partial CDR3 DNA: TGTGCCAGTAGTATGAATTGGGACACCTCCACCTACGAG. This sequence encodes CASSMNWDTSTYE. The entire CDR3 protein is CASSMNWDTSTYEQYF. The chain uses TRBV19 and TRBJ2-7, with a weak D call TRBD1 (6 bases). The sequence runs out 3 residues before the end of the CDR3; the remainder is reconstructed from the germline J gene. This CDR3 spans 16 amino acids. Germline lookup yields CDR1 LNHDA and CDR2 SQIVND (reference sequence). V was pared by 3 bases and J by 2 bases, with 17 bases between. Together with reference TRBV19 and TRBJ2-7, the CDR3 gives the full variable domain: DGGITQSPKYLFRKEGQNVTLSCEQNLNHDAMYWYRQDPGQGLRLIYYSQIVNDFQKGDIAEGYSVSREKKESFPLTVTSAQKNPTAFYLCASSMNWDTSTYEQYFGPGTRLTVT.

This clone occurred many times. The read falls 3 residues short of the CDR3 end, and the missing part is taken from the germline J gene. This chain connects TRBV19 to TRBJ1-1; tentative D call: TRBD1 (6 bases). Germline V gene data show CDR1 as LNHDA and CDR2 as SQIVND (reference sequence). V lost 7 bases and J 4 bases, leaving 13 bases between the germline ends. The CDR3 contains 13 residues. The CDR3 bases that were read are TGTGCCAGTACCCCAGACAGGCTCACTGAA. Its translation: CASTPDRLTE. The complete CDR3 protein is CASTPDRLTEAFF.